This TCR beta chain was captured in a study of T cell responses to AZD1222 COVID-19 vaccine. The germline gives CDR1 DFQATT, CDR2 SNEGSKA (reference sequence). CDR3 size: 11 residues. V lost 3 bases and J 7 bases, leaving 7 bases between the germline ends. Clones were sequenced by immunoSEQ multiplex PCR, and TCRdb holds only the in-frame ones, with some missing. The sample comprises about 120,000 clones, about nine tenths of which are singletons, and approximately 7.9% rests with the top ten. Notes on this clone: Its target is unknown.

The study's findings and limits: Only a handful of AZD1222 recipients tested seropositive at baseline.

The sequence came from an adult who received the AZD1222 COVID-19 vaccine. The chain recombines TRBV20-1 with TRBJ1-5; no firm D call. The source material was peripheral blood, sampled 28 days after the second AZD1222 dose. CDR3 loop: CSARKSQPQHF. DNA for the CDR3: TGCAGTGCTAGGAAGAGCCAGCCCCAGCATTTT.